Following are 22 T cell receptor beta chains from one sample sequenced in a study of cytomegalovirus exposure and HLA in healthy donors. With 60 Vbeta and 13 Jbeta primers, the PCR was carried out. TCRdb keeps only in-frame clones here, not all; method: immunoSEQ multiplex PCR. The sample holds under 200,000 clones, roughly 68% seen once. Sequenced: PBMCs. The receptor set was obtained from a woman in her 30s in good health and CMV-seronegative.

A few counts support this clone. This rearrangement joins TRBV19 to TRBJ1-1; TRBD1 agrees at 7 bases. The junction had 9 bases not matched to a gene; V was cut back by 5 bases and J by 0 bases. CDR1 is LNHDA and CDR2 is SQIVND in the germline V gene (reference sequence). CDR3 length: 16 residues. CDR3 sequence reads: CASSLPPGQMNTEAFF. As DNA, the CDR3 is TGTGCCAGTAGTCTACCTCCGGGACAGATGAACACTGAAGCTTTCTTT.

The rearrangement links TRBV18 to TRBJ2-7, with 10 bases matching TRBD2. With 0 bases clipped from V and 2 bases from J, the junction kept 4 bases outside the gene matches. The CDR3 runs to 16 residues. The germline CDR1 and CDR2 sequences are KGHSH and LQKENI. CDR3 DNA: TGTGCCAGCTCACCACCCTTTGGACTAGCGGCCTACGAGCAGTACTTC. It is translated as CASSPPFGLAAYEQYF.

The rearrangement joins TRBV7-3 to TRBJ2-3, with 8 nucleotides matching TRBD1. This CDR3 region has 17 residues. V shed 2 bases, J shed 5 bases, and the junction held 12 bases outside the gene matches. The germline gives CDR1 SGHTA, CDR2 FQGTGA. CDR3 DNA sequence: TGTGCCAGCAGCTTACTTTCTGGCCAGGGGGCCGGAGATACGCAGTATTTT. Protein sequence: CASSLLSGQGAGDTQYF.

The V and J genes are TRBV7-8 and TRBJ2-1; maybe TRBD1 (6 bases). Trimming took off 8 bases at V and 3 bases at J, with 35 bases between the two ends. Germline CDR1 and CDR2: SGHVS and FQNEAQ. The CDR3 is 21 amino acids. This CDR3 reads CASGPTGVTSVHWGLYNEQFF. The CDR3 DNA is TGTGCCAGCGGGCCAACCGGGGTCACCTCTGTGCATTGGGGGCTCTACAATGAGCAGTTCTTC.

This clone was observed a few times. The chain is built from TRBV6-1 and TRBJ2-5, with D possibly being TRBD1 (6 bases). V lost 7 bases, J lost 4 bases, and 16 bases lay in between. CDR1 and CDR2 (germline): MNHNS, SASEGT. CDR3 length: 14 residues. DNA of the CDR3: TGTGCCAGCACCTCACAGGGTATTGGAGAGACCCAGTACTTC. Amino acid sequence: CASTSQGIGETQYF.

The CDR3 is CASSFGAGTGELFF. DNA for the CDR3: TGTGCCAGCAGCTTCGGAGCGGGAACCGGGGAGCTGTTTTTT. The rearrangement joins TRBV7-3 to TRBJ2-2; 7 positions agree with TRBD2. V lost 3 bases and J lost 5; bases outside the gene matches: 3. CDR3 length: 14 amino acids. From germline, CDR1 is SGHTA and CDR2 FQGTGA.

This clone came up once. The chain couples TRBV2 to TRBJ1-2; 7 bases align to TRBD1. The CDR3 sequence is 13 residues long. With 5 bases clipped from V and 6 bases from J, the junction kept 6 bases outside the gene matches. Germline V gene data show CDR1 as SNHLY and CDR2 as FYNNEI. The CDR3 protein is CASSKIQGNGYTF. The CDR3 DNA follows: TGTGCCAGCAGTAAAATACAGGGGAATGGCTACACCTTC. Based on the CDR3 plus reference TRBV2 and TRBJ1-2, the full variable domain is EPEVTQTPSHQVTQMGQEVILRCVPISNHLYFYWYRQILGQKVEFLVSFYNNEISEKSEIFDDQFSVERPDGSNFTLKIRSTKLEDSAMYFCASSKIQGNGYTFGSGTRLTVV.

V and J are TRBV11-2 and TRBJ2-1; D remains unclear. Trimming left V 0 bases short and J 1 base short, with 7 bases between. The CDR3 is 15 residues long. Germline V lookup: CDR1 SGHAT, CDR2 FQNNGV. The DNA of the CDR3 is TGTGCCAGCAGCTTAGATACCGGTTCCTACAATGAGCAGTTCTTC. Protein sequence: CASSLDTGSYNEQFF.

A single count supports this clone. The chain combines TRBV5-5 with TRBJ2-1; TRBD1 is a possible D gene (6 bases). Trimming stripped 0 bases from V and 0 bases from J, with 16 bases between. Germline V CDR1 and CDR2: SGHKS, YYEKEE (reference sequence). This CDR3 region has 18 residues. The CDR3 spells CASSLAVSDRLSYNEQFF. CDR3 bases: TGTGCCAGCAGCTTGGCCGTTTCGGACAGACTCTCCTACAATGAGCAGTTCTTC. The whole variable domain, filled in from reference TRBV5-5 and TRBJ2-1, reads DAGVTQSPTHLIKTRGQQVTLRCSPISGHKSVSWYQQVLGQGPQFIFQYYEKEERGRGNFPDRFSARQFPNYSSELNVNALLLGDSALYLCASSLAVSDRLSYNEQFFGPGTRLTVL.

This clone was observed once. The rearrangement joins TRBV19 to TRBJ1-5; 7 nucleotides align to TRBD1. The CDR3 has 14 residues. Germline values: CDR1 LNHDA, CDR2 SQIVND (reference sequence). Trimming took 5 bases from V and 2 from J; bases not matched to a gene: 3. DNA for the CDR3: TGTGCCAGTAGTGCCGGACAGGGCAATCAGCCCCAGCATTTT. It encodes CASSAGQGNQPQHF.

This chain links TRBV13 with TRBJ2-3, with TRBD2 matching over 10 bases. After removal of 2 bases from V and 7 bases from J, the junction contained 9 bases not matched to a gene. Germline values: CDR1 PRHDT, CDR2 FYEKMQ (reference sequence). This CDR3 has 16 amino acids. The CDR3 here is CASSLSWLAGVHTQYF. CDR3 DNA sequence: TGTGCCAGCAGCTTATCCTGGCTAGCGGGAGTTCATACGCAGTATTTT.

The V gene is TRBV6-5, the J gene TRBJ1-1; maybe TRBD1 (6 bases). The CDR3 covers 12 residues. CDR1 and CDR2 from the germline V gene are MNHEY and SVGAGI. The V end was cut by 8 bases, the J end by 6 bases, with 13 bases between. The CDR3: CASSRGAAEAFF. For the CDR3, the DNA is TGTGCCAGCTCCCGGGGGGCGGCTGAAGCTTTCTTT.

The CDR3 sequence is CASSFQDNTQYF. The CDR3, as DNA: TGTGCCAGCAGCTTTCAGGATAATACGCAGTATTTT. The chain recombines TRBV5-6 with TRBJ2-3; no firm D call. The ends were cut back, 2 bases at V and 7 bases at J, with 8 bases in the middle. Germline CDR1 SGHDT, CDR2 YYEEEE. The CDR3 sequence is 12 residues long.

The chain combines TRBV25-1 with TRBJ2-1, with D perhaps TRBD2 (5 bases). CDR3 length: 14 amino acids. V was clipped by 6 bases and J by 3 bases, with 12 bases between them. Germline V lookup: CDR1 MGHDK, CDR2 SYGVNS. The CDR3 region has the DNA TGTGCCAGCAGGAAGGACTCCGACTACAATGAGCAGTTCTTC. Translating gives CASRKDSDYNEQFF.

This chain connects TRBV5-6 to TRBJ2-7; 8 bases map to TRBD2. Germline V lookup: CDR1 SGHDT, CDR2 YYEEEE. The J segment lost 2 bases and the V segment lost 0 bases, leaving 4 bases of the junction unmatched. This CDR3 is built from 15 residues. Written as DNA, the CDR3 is TGTGCCAGCAGCTTGGTAGCGGGAAAAACCTACGAGCAGTACTTC. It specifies CASSLVAGKTYEQYF.

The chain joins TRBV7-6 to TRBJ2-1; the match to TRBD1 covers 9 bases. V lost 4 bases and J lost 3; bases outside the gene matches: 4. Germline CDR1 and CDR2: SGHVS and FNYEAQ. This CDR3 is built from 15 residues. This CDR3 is CASSSGQGIYNEQFF. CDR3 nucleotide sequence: TGTGCCAGCAGCTCGGGACAGGGAATCTACAATGAGCAGTTCTTC.

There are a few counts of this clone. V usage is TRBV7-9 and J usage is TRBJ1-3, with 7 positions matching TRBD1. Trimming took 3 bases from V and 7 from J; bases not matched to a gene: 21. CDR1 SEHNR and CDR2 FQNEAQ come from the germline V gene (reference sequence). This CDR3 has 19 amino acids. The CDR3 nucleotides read TGTGCCAGCAGCTTTCGGGGAGACAGGGTCGGGATCCGGGGGAACACCATATATTTT. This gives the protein CASSFRGDRVGIRGNTIYF.

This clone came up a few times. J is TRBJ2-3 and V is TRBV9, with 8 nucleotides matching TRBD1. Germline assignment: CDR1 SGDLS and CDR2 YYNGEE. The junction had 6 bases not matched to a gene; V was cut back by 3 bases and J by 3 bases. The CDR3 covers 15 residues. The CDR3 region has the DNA TGTGCCAGCAGCGGATCGACAGGGGTAACAGATACGCAGTATTTT. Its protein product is CASSGSTGVTDTQYF.

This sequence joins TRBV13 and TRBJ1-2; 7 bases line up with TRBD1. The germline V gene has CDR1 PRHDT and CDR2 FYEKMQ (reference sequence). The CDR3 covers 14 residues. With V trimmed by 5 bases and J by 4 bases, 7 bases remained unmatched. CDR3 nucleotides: TGTGCCAGCAGCCTAAGGGACAGTCTCTATGGCTACACCTTC. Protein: CASSLRDSLYGYTF.

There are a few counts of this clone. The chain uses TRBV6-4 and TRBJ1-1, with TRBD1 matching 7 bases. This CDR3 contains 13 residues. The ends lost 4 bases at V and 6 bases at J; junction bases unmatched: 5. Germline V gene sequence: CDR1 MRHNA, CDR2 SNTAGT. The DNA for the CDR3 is TGTGCCAGCAGTGCCGGACAGGTCTCTGAAGCTTTCTTT. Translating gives CASSAGQVSEAFF.

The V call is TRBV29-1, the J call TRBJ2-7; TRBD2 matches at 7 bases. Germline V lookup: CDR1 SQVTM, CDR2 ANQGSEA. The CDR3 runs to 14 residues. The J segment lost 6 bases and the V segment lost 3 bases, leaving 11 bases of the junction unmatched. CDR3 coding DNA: TGCAGCGTTGAGAGCTCCGCTAGCGGTGGCGAGCAGTACTTC. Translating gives CSVESSASGGEQYF.

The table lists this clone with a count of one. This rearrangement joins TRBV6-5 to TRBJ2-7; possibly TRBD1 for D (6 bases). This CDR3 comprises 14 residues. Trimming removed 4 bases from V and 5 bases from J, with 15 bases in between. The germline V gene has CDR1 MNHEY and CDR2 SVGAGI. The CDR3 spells CASSLTTGNNEQYF. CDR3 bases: TGTGCCAGCAGTTTAACAACAGGGAACAACGAGCAGTACTTC.